The text below deals with one T cell receptor beta chain. The data originate from a study of blood T cell repertoires in COVID-19. About the research overall: Acute and convalescent COVID-19 specimens originated in the United States, Italy and Spain. PBMCs, B-cell-depleted T cells, or T cells were the source of the cDNA or gDNA that made up the material.

This CDR3 is built from 15 residues. Trimming stripped 1 base from V and 6 bases from J, with 13 bases between. Germline values: CDR1 SGHRS, CDR2 YFSETQ. Original handling: Estimated nucleated cell counts came from reference gene primer amplification. Repertoires were generated with immunoSEQ multiplex PCR, while TCRdb's copy carries only in-frame clones and drops some. D and trimming were read from the DNA, whereas the V and J calls and clone size are those reported in that table. The sample includes about 220,000 clones, around three quarters of them seen just once. The gene calls are TRBV5-1 and TRBJ2-2, with D perhaps matching TRBD1 (6 bases). The source material was peripheral blood. The receptor comes from a woman in her 70s with acute or convalescent COVID-19. CDR3 bases: TGCGCCAGCAGCTTGACAGGGTCTCGGGCCGGGGAGCTGTTTTTT. Translation: CASSLTGSRAGELFF.